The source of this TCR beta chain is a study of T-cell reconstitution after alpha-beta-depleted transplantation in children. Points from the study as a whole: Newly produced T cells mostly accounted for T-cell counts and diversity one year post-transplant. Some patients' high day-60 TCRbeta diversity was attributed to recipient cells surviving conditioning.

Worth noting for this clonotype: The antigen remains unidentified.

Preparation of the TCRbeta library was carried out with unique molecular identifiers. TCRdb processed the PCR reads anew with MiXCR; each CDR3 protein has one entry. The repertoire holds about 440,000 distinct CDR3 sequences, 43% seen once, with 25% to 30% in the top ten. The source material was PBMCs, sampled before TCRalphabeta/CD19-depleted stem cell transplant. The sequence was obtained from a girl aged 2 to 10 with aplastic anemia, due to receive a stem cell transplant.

CDR3 nucleotides: TGCAGTGCTAGGGGACTAGCGGGAGGATTGAGCTCCTACAATGAGCAGTTCTTC. Translated: CSARGLAGGLSSYNEQFF. V is TRBV20-1 and J is TRBJ2-1; 15 bases line up with TRBD2. Germline V lookup: CDR1 DFQATT, CDR2 SNEGSKA (reference sequence). The length of the CDR3 is 18 residues. V gave up 3 bases and J gave up 0 bases; unmatched junction bases: 6.